A single T cell receptor beta chain is shown here with its context. Compared with germline, one end of the junction differs, possibly owing to a read error. The assay was immunoSEQ multiplex PCR, and TCRdb's table has in-frame clones only and misses some. The table includes 75,000 to 100,000 clones, around three quarters detected once. The data were obtained in a study of glioma-infiltrating T cells after dendritic cell vaccination. The overall study: Dendritic cells derived from monocytes and pulsed with autologous tumor lysate formed the vaccine.

The CDR3 is 15 amino acids. CDR1 is SQVTM, CDR2 ANQGSEA, per germline. Isocitrate dehydrogenase mutation was absent in all glioblastoma patients. The sequence was collected from a human donor with glioblastoma. The sample was blood, taken before dendritic cell vaccination. This chain connects TRBV29-1 to TRBJ2-1; 8 bases map to TRBD2. For the CDR3, the DNA is TGCAGCGTTAAGGGGGGAACGGCTTCTGGCGGGAGGTTAGTCTTC. Protein: CSVKGGTASGGRLVF.